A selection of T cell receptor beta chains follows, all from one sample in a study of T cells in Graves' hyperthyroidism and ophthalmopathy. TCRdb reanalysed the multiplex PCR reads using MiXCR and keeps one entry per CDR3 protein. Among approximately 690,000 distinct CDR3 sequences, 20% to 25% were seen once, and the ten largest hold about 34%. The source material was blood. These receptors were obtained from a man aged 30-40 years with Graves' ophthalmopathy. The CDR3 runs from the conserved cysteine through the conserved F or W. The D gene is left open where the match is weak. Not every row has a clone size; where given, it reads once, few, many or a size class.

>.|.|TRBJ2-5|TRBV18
CAGSGNRWETQYF
TGTGCCGGCTCCGGAAATCGCTGGGAGACCCAGTACTTC
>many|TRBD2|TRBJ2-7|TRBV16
CASSHGLAGGAYEQYF
TGTGCCAGCAGCCACGGACTAGCGGGAGGCGCCTACGAGCAGTACTTC
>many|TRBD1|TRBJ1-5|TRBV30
CAWSEGQGAQPQHF
TGTGCCTGGAGTGAAGGACAGGGGGCACAGCCCCAGCATTTT
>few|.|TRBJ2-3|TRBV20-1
CSARDGAAGDTQYF
TGCAGTGCTAGAGATGGGGCCGCGGGCGATACGCAGTATTTT
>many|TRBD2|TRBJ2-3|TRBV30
CAWSGRAGAVSDTQYF
TGTGCCTGGAGTGGGAGAGCGGGAGCGGTTTCAGATACGCAGTATTTT
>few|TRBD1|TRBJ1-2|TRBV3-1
CASSQELQGAYGYTF
TGTGCCAGCAGCCAAGAACTGCAGGGGGCCTATGGCTACACCTTC
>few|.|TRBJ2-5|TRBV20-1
CSARESQGGETQYF
TGCAGTGCTAGAGAAAGCCAGGGGGGAGAGACCCAGTACTTC
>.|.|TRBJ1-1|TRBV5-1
CASSLFVGARGNTEAFF
TGCGCCAGCAGCTTGTTTGTTGGGGCGCGGGGGAACACTGAAGCTTTCTTT
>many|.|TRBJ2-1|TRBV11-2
CASSQTDAIYNEQFF
TGTGCCAGCAGCCAGACAGACGCTATATACAATGAGCAGTTCTTC
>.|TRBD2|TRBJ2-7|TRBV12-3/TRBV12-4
CASSLTREDEQYF
TGTGCCAGCAGTTTAACTCGGGAGGACGAGCAGTACTTC
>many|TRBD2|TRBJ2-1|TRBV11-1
CASSFLAEAWGNEQFF
TGTGCCAGCAGCTTTCTAGCGGAGGCGTGGGGGAATGAGCAGTTCTTC
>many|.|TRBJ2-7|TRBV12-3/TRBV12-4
CASSFSVGTAGKGEQYF
TGTGCCAGCAGTTTTTCGGTAGGGACAGCGGGAAAGGGGGAGCAGTACTTC
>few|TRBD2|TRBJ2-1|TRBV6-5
CASSYPGAAGYNEQFF
TGTGCCAGCAGTTACCCCGGGGCAGCGGGGTACAATGAGCAGTTCTTC
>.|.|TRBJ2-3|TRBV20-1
CSAPQRGAGDTQYF
TGCAGTGCACCCCAGCGAGGGGCAGGGGATACGCAGTATTTT
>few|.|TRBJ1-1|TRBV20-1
CSASTSFRTEAFF
TGCAGTGCTAGTACGAGTTTTAGGACTGAAGCTTTCTTT
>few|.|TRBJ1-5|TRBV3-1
CASSQEAEGSSNQPQHF
TGTGCCAGCAGCCAAGAAGCCGAAGGGAGTAGCAATCAGCCCCAGCATTTT
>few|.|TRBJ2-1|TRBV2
CASSYLVEVSYNEQFF
TGTGCCAGCAGTTATCTAGTAGAGGTCTCCTACAATGAGCAGTTCTTC
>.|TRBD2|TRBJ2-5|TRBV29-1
CSVEEPAGLAGETQYF
TGCAGCGTTGAAGAGCCCGCCGGACTAGCGGGAGAAACCCAGTACTTC
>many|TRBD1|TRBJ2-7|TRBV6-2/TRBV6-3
CASSDYSGTGVEQYF
TGTGCCAGCAGTGACTACTCCGGGACAGGGGTAGAGCAGTACTTC
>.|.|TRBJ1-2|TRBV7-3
CASSPRGPEDYGYTF
TGTGCCAGCAGCCCTAGGGGCCCTGAGGACTATGGCTACACCTTC
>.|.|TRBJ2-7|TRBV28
CASSRGTEQYF
TGTGCCAGCAGTAGAGGGACAGAGCAGTACTTC
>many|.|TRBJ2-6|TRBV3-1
CASSQVSSGANVLTF
TGTGCCAGCAGCCAAGTAAGCTCTGGGGCCAACGTCCTGACTTTC
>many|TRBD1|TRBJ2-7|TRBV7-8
CASSLMPGQGSYEQYF
TGTGCCAGCAGCTTAATGCCGGGACAGGGCTCCTACGAGCAGTACTTC
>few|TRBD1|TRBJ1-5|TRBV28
CASAPRDRSNQPQHF
TGTGCCAGCGCCCCGAGGGACAGGAGCAATCAGCCCCAGCATTTT
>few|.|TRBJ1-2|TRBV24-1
CATSDSADYGYTF
TGTGCCACCAGTGATTCTGCGGACTATGGCTACACCTTC
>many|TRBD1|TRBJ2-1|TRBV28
CASSKDREPVNEQFF
TGTGCCAGCAGTAAAGACAGGGAACCTGTTAATGAGCAGTTCTTC
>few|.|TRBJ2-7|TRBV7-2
CASSPHGGAYEQYF
TGTGCCAGCAGCCCCCATGGAGGGGCCTACGAGCAGTACTTC
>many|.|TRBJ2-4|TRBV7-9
CASSARDITGNIQYF
TGTGCCAGCAGCGCCCGGGACATAACGGGAAACATTCAGTACTTC
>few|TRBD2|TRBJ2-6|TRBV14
CASSQEGLGLAGIYSGANVLTF
TGTGCCAGCAGCCAAGAAGGCCTTGGACTAGCGGGGATTTACTCTGGGGCCAACGTCCTGACTTTC
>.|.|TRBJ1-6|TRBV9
CASSADGQSSPLHF
TGTGCCAGCAGCGCCGATGGACAGAGCTCACCCCTCCACTTT
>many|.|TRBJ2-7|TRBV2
CASSYGDEQYF
TGTGCCAGCAGCTACGGGGACGAGCAGTACTTC
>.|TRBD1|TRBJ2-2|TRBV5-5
CASSADRGLNTGELFF
TGTGCCAGCAGCGCAGACAGGGGGTTGAACACCGGGGAGCTGTTTTTT
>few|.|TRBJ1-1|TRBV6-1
CASQKTRGANTEAFF
TGTGCCAGCCAAAAAACACGGGGGGCGAACACTGAAGCTTTCTTT
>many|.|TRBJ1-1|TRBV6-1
CASSYDGNTEAFF
TGTGCCAGCAGTTACGACGGGAACACTGAAGCTTTCTTT
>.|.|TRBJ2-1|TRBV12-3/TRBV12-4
CASSSRTEMNEQFF
TGTGCCAGCAGTTCCCGGACAGAAATGAATGAGCAGTTCTTC
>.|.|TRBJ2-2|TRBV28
CASKSRAVANTGELFF
TGTGCCAGCAAATCCCGGGCGGTCGCGAACACCGGGGAGCTGTTTTTT
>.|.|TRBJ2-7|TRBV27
CASSDLRADANYEQYF
TGTGCCAGCAGCGACTTAAGGGCAGATGCTAACTACGAGCAGTACTTC
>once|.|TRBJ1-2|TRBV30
CAWSVNIDLDGYTF
TGTGCCTGGAGTGTGAACATCGATTTGGATGGCTACACCTTC
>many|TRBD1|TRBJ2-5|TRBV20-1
CRAGGSRQETQYF
TGCAGGGCAGGGGGCTCGAGGCAAGAGACCCAGTACTTC
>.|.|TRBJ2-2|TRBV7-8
CASSSDRGGLAGELFF
TGTGCCAGCAGCTCTGATAGGGGAGGTTTGGCCGGGGAGCTGTTTTTT
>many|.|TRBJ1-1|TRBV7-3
CASSAQANTEAFF
TGTGCCAGCAGCGCCCAAGCGAACACTGAAGCTTTCTTT
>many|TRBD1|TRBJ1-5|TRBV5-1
CASSLDGQGGQPQHF
TGCGCCAGCAGCTTGGATGGACAGGGAGGTCAGCCCCAGCATTTT
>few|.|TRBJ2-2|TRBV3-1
CASSQWDSNTGELFF
TGTGCCAGCAGCCAATGGGATTCGAACACCGGGGAGCTGTTTTTT
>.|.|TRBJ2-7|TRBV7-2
CASSRSSSLSYEQYF
TGTGCCAGCAGCCGTAGTAGCAGCCTCTCCTACGAGCAGTACTTC
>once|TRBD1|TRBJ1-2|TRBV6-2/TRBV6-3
CASSESSEPRDRSKYGYTF
TGTGCCAGCAGTGAGTCGAGCGAACCCCGGGACAGGTCGAAGTATGGCTACACCTTC
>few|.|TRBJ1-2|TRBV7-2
CASTPPPANYGYTF
TGTGCCAGCACCCCCCCGCCGGCTAACTATGGCTACACCTTC
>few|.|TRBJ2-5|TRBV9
CASSVDSGTETQYF
TGTGCCAGCAGCGTAGATTCGGGTACAGAGACCCAGTACTTC
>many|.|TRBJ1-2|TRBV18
CASSPMRDLYPDGYTF
TGTGCCAGCTCACCAATGAGGGACCTCTATCCGGATGGCTACACCTTC
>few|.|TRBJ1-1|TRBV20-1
CSARDIYNSQNTEAFF
TGCAGTGCTAGAGATATTTACAACAGCCAGAACACTGAAGCTTTCTTT
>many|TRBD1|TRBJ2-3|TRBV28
CASSSGTGVTDTQYF
TGTGCCAGCAGCTCCGGGACAGGGGTAACGGATACGCAGTATTTT
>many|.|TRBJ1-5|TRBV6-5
CASSYSRRSNQPQHF
TGTGCCAGCAGTTACTCGCGAAGGAGCAATCAGCCCCAGCATTTT
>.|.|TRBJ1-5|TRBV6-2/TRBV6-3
CASSYSFSSNQPQHF
TGTGCCAGCAGTTACTCCTTCAGCAGCAATCAGCCCCAGCATTTT
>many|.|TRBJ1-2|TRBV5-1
CASSLEGANGYTF
TGCGCCAGCAGCTTGGAAGGCGCCAATGGCTACACCTTC
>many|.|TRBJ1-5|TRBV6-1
CASSQAPNQPQHF
TGTGCCAGCAGTCAAGCCCCGAATCAGCCCCAGCATTTT
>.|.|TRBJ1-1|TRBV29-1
CSVYKPTEAFF
TGCAGCGTCTACAAACCAACTGAAGCTTTCTTT
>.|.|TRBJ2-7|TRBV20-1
CSASFRGRGEQYF
TGCAGTGCTAGTTTCAGGGGTAGAGGCGAGCAGTACTTC
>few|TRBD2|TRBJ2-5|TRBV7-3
CASSLNPGGEETQYF
TGTGCCAGCAGCCTGAACCCCGGGGGGGAGGAGACCCAGTACTTC
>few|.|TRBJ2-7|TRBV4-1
CASSQGTGSSSYEQYF
TGCGCCAGCAGCCAAGGTACCGGGAGTTCCTCCTACGAGCAGTACTTC
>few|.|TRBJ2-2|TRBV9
CASSVDLGDTGELFF
TGTGCCAGCAGCGTGGACCTAGGGGACACCGGGGAGCTGTTTTTT